This T cell receptor beta chain is from a study of a mutant IDH1 vaccine in newly diagnosed glioma. On the study more broadly: Patients were pretreated with radiotherapy, temozolomide, or both, mostly both.

Regarding time point: week 35, safety follow-up. It was 300 ug of mutant IDH1 20-mer peptide that made up each vaccine dose, given with topical imiquimod. To note about this clone: Its target is unknown.

The table came from immunoSEQ multiplex PCR; TCRdb's copy has only in-frame clones and leaves some out. The sample lists about 69,000 clones, about 88% occurring once. Sequencing was performed on PBMCs, taken from a glioma patient whose treatment included an IDH1 peptide vaccine. The source of this sequence is a man aged 25-45 years with glioma.

CDR3 region: CASSSGGANYGYTF. As DNA, the CDR3 is TGTGCCAGCAGCTCGGGGGGGGCTAACTATGGCTACACCTTC. This chain uses TRBV7-6 with TRBJ1-2; possibly TRBD1 for D (5 bases). The CDR3 is made up of 14 amino acids. The V gene's germline CDR1 is SGHVS and CDR2 FNYEAQ. The V and J ends lost 4 bases and 0 bases respectively, with 9 bases between them.